This entry describes one T cell receptor (beta chain). The CDR3 end is not reached by the read, which stops 3 residues before it; the germline J gene fills it in. From germline, CDR1 is GTSNPN and CDR2 SVGIG (reference sequence). The V gene end was trimmed by 6 bases and the J gene end by 8 bases; junction bases not matched to a gene: 8. The CDR3 totals 13 residues. This sample was taken from a study of Tregs in tolerant kidney transplant recipients. Unstimulated Tregs (CD4+CD25+CD127-) and CD4+CD25- non-Tregs were sorted from PBMCs. Sequencing was performed with immunoSEQ multiplex PCR; in TCRdb, only in-frame clones are kept and a portion is missing. The table lists approximately 30,000 clones.

The starting material was CD8+ T cells from blood, obtained before the transplant. This rearrangement joins TRBV30 to TRBJ2-2, with TRBD1 matching 8 bases. This clonotype was obtained from a human donor who received a combined kidney and bone marrow transplant. The CDR3 DNA, read in part, is TGTGCCTGTCATCGGACAGGGTTTGGGGAG. This translates into CACHRTGFGE. The full CDR3 reads CACHRTGFGELFF.